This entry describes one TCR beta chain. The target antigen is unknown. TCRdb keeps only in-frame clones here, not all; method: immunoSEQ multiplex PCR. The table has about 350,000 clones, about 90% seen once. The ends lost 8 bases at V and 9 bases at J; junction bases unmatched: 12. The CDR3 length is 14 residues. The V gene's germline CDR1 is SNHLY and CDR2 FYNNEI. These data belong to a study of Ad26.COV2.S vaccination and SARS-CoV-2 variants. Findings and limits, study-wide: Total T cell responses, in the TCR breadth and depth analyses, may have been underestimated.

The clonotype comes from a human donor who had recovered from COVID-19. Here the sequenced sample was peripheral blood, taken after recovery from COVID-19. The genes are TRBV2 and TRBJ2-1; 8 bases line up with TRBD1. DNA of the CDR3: TGTGCCAGCTTGAACAGGGGGGTTATAGGTGAGCAGTTCTTC. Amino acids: CASLNRGVIGEQFF.